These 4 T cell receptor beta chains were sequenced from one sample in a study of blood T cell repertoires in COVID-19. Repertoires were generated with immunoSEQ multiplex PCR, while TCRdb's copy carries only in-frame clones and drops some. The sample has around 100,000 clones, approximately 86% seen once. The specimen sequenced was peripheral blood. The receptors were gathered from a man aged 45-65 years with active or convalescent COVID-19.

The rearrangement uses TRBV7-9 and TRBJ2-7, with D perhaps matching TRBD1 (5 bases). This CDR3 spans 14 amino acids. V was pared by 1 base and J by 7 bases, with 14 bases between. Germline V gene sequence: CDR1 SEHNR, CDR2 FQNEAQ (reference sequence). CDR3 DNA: TGTGCCAGCAGCTTAGGGGGCCATCAGGGTGAGCAGTACGTC. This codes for CASSLGGHQGEQYV.

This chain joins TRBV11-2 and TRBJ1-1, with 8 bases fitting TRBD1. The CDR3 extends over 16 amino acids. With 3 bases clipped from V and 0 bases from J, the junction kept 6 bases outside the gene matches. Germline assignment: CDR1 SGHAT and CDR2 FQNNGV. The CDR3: CASSLEGQEMNTEAFF. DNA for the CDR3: TGTGCCAGCAGCTTGGAGGGACAGGAAATGAACACTGAAGCTTTCTTT.

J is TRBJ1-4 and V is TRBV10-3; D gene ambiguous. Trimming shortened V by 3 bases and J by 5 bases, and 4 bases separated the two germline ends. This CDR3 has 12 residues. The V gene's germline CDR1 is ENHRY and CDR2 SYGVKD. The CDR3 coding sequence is TGTGCCATCAGTGATCGGAATGAAAAACTGTTTTTT. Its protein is CAISDRNEKLFF.

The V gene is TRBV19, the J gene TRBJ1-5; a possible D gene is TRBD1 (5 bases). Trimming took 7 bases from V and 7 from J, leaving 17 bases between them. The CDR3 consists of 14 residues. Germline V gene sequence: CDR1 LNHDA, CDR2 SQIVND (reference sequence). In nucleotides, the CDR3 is TGTGCCAGTACAAAGAGCGGGGGTAGCCAGCCCCAGCATTTT. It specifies CASTKSGGSQPQHF.